What follows are 26 T cell receptor beta chains derived from one specimen sequenced in a study of blood T cells in healthy people across ages. The authors ran a second PCR of roughly 6 to 12 cycles using a sample-barcoded 5' primer and a J-beta primer mix. TCRdb reanalysed the 5' RACE reads using MiXCR and keeps one entry per CDR3 protein. The sample contains roughly 800,000 distinct CDR3 sequences, over 45% of which appear only once. Material: blood. These receptors were collected from a man aged 25 to 40 in good health.

The chain employs TRBV7-9 and TRBJ2-5; D is undetermined. The length of the CDR3 is 11 residues. Trimming left V 6 bases short and J 6 bases short, with 8 bases between. Germline CDR1 SEHNR, CDR2 FQNEAQ (reference sequence). CDR3 bases: TGTGCCAGCAGGTTCGGAAAGACCCAGTACTTC. As protein: CASRFGKTQYF.

This chain uses TRBV20-1 with TRBJ1-5; a possible D gene is TRBD1 (6 bases). Trimming shortened V by 3 bases and J by 6 bases, and 12 bases separated the two germline ends. Germline V CDR1 and CDR2: DFQATT, SNEGSKA (reference sequence). The CDR3 is 13 amino acids. For the CDR3, the DNA is TGCAGTGCTAGCCCACAGGGTTTTCAGCCCCAGCATTTT. Its protein product is CSASPQGFQPQHF.

This sequence joins TRBV7-2 and TRBJ2-5; D unclear. With 5 bases removed from V and 5 bases from J, the gap between germline ends came to 12 bases. Germline V gene sequence: CDR1 SGHTA, CDR2 FQGNSA. CDR3 size: 13 residues. The DNA for the CDR3 is TGTGCCAGCAGCCCGCTTTTTGGGGAGACCCAGTACTTC. This gives the protein CASSPLFGETQYF.

This chain links TRBV11-1 with TRBJ2-3; 8 nucleotides line up with TRBD2. The CDR3 extends over 18 amino acids. In germline, CDR1 is SGHAT, CDR2 FQDESV (reference sequence). The ends lost 2 bases at V and 2 bases at J; junction bases unmatched: 12. The CDR3 nucleotides are TGTGCCAGCAGCTTACAAATGGGCACGGGGGGGTTCACAGATACGCAGTATTTT. It yields the protein CASSLQMGTGGFTDTQYF.

The genes are TRBV4-2 and TRBJ1-4; possibly TRBD1 for D (6 bases). Germline V gene lookup returns CDR1 LGHNA and CDR2 YNFKEQ. This CDR3 has 18 amino acids. Trimming removed 1 base from V and 0 bases from J, with 15 bases in between. The CDR3 DNA reads TGTGCCAGCAGCCAAGTATGGGCCAGGGGCGCAACTAATGAAAAACTGTTTTTT. Residues: CASSQVWARGATNEKLFF.

The chain links TRBV6-2 or TRBV6-3 to TRBJ2-7; D is unclear. CDR1 and CDR2 (germline): MNHEY, SVGEGT. The CDR3 length is 13 residues. Trimming took 2 bases from V and 2 from J, leaving 7 bases between them. DNA of the CDR3: TGTGCCAGCAGTTACCGTCGGGCCTACGAGCAGTACTTC. This codes for CASSYRRAYEQYF.

This chain joins TRBV7-2 and TRBJ2-3, with D tentatively TRBD2 (6 bases). Germline V gives CDR1 SGHTA, CDR2 FQGNSA. V was clipped by 7 bases and J by 0 bases, with 26 bases between them. This CDR3 spans 19 amino acids. CDR3 sequence (DNA): TGTGCCAGCAACCCGAAATCGGCTAGCGCATCCCCTAGCACAGATACGCAGTATTTT. It specifies CASNPKSASASPSTDTQYF.

This clonotype was seen a few times. As DNA, the CDR3 is TGTGCCAGCAGACCCGGACGAACAGAGGGGTACGAGCAGTACTTC. Translated: CASRPGRTEGYEQYF. This rearrangement joins TRBV25-1 to TRBJ2-7, with D tentatively TRBD1 or TRBD2 (5 bases each). Germline lookup yields CDR1 MGHDK and CDR2 SYGVNS. V was pared by 6 bases and J by 4 bases, with 19 bases between. This CDR3 spans 15 amino acids.

The rearrangement links TRBV5-1 to TRBJ2-7; 7 bases line up with TRBD1. The V segment lost 3 bases and the J segment 0 bases; nucleotides outside the gene matches: 6. The CDR3 sequence is 15 residues long. Germline-derived CDR1 and CDR2 are SGHRS and YFSETQ. CDR3 residues: CASSSGTVSSYEQYF. The CDR3 DNA is TGCGCCAGCAGCTCCGGGACAGTGAGCTCCTACGAGCAGTACTTC.

This sequence joins TRBV20-1 and TRBJ2-1; possible D gene TRBD2, 6 bases. The CDR3 consists of 15 residues. V was shortened by 5 bases and J by 9 bases, with 23 bases between the two germline ends. CDR1 is DFQATT and CDR2 is SNEGSKA in the germline V gene (reference sequence). This CDR3 is CSALRTNGIYGEQFF. DNA for the CDR3: TGCAGTGCTCTTAGGACTAACGGAATATATGGTGAGCAGTTCTTC.

This chain uses TRBV20-1 with TRBJ2-1; either TRBD1 or TRBD2 may fit D (5 bases each). The CDR3 consists of 13 residues. V was cut by 6 bases and J by 6 bases, with 15 bases left in between. From germline, CDR1 is DFQATT and CDR2 SNEGSKA (reference sequence). This CDR3 reads CSAPQAGTNEQFF. CDR3 in DNA: TGCAGTGCCCCGCAGGCAGGGACCAATGAGCAGTTCTTC.

The chain employs TRBV5-6 and TRBJ2-4, with D hard to call. The last part of the DNA fits TRBJ2-5 better; the J call may be wrong. CDR1 and CDR2 from the germline V gene are SGHDT and YYEEEE. The CDR3 has 15 amino acids. The CDR3 nucleotides read TGTGCCAGCAGCCCCCTGCGGCAGGACCAAGAGACCCAGTACTTC. Its translation: CASSPLRQDQETQYF.

CDR3 region: CASSEVAGPLDRELFF. CDR3 DNA sequence: TGTGCCAGCAGTGAAGTAGCGGGACCCCTCGACCGGGAGCTGTTTTTT. The chain links TRBV6-1 to TRBJ2-2; 8 bases line up with TRBD2. Trimming took 1 base from V and 9 from J; bases not matched to a gene: 10. Germline V gives CDR1 MNHNS, CDR2 SASEGT. The CDR3 runs 16 residues.

The rearrangement uses TRBV4-2 and TRBJ1-5; 7 bases line up with TRBD1. Germline V gene sequence: CDR1 LGHNA, CDR2 YNFKEQ. CDR3 length equals 14 residues. With 5 bases clipped from V and 1 base from J, the junction kept 2 bases outside the gene matches. Here the CDR3 DNA reads TGTGCCAGCAGCTCACAGGGGAGCAATCAGCCCCAGCATTTT. It encodes CASSSQGSNQPQHF.

J is TRBJ2-1 and V is TRBV4-3, with D possibly being TRBD2 (6 bases). This CDR3 is built from 17 residues. In germline, CDR1 is LGHNA, CDR2 YSLEER. The V and J ends lost 1 base and 0 bases respectively, with 13 bases between them. CDR3 DNA: TGCGCCAGCAGCCAAGTGTTCGGGGGAAGCTCCTACAATGAGCAGTTCTTC. Protein product: CASSQVFGGSSYNEQFF.

The table lists this clonotype with a few counts. The chain uses TRBV19 and TRBJ2-7; TRBD2 is a possible D gene (6 bases). Trimming pared 10 bases from V and 6 bases from J, leaving 22 bases between. The CDR3 contains 14 residues. The germline CDR1 and CDR2 sequences are LNHDA and SQIVND (reference sequence). The CDR3 loop reads CATRRQPGDREQYF. For the CDR3, the DNA is TGTGCCACCCGAAGACAGCCGGGAGATCGCGAGCAGTACTTC.

V usage is TRBV20-1 and J usage is TRBJ2-7; the D gene is possibly TRBD1 (6 bases). V was trimmed by 5 bases and J by 4 bases, leaving 18 bases between them. Germline V gene data show CDR1 as DFQATT and CDR2 as SNEGSKA (reference sequence). There are 14 residues in the CDR3. CDR3 amino acids: CSAPKTGTIYEQYF. The CDR3 DNA reads as TGCAGTGCTCCAAAGACCGGGACAATATACGAGCAGTACTTC.

The gene calls are TRBV7-2 and TRBJ2-4, with 8 bases fitting TRBD1. The J call may be mistaken, given a closer DNA end match to TRBJ2-7. There are 15 residues in the CDR3. In germline, CDR1 is SGHTA, CDR2 FQGNSA. CDR3 sequence: CASTIGTGDIYEQYF. The CDR3, as DNA: TGTGCCAGTACCATTGGGACAGGCGATATATACGAGCAGTACTTC.

The rearrangement links TRBV4-2 to TRBJ2-7, with 9 bases matching TRBD1. The length of the CDR3 is 17 residues. V lost 0 bases and J lost 3; bases outside the gene matches: 9. The germline CDR1 and CDR2 sequences are LGHNA and YNFKEQ. For the CDR3, the DNA is TGTGCCAGCAGCCAAGAGCCTACCGGGACAGGGCGCTACGAGCAGTACTTC. Translating gives CASSQEPTGTGRYEQYF.

A few counts support this clonotype. The V and J genes are TRBV6-1 and TRBJ2-3, with 11 bases that match TRBD1. The CDR3 contains 15 residues. V shed 8 bases and J 1 base; nucleotides not matched to a gene: 5. Looked up from germline, CDR1 is MNHNS and CDR2 is SASEGT. This chain's CDR3 is CASGQGAIRTDTQYF. The CDR3 DNA reads as TGTGCCAGCGGACAGGGGGCGATTCGCACAGATACGCAGTATTTT.

CDR3: CALRGAPVLYEQYF. The DNA for the CDR3 is TGCGCCCTGAGGGGAGCCCCCGTCCTCTACGAGCAGTACTTC. This chain connects TRBV5-1 to TRBJ2-7; D possibly matches TRBD1 or TRBD2 (5 bases each). Between the trimmed V and J ends, which lost 10 bases and 3 bases, there was a span of 20 bases. This CDR3 contains 14 residues. Per germline, CDR1 SGHRS and CDR2 YFSETQ.

The chain employs TRBV7-2 and TRBJ2-1, with D possibly called TRBD1 or TRBD2 (6 bases each). Germline CDR1 reads SGHTA; CDR2 reads FQGNSA. The CDR3 contains 16 residues. V lost 7 bases and J 0 bases, leaving 16 bases between the germline ends. In DNA form, the CDR3 reads TGTGCCAGCAACTCGAGGGGGGTCAGCTCCTACAATGAGCAGTTCTTC. Its protein is CASNSRGVSSYNEQFF.

This rearrangement joins TRBV3-1 to TRBJ1-2; D uncertain. V gave up 4 bases and J gave up 4 bases, with 13 bases separating them. CDR1 is LGHDT, CDR2 YNNKEL, per germline (reference sequence). The CDR3 has 14 amino acids. The CDR3, as DNA: TGTGCCAGCAGCCTGGACGTATCCCGCTATGGCTACACCTTC. Its translation is CASSLDVSRYGYTF.

This chain connects TRBV21-1 to TRBJ2-1; the table calls TRBD1, which could not be checked here. TRBV21-1 has pseudogene status. The CDR3 totals 17 residues. The CDR3 DNA sequence: TGTGCCAGCAGCAAAGGCCCGACAGGGATCTCCTACAATGAGCAGTTCTTC. Its protein is CASSKGPTGISYNEQFF.

DNA of the CDR3: TGTGCCAGCAGCCAAGTTAGCGGTCTATCCTACAATGAGCAGTACTTC. As protein: CASSQVSGLSYNEQYF. The chain combines TRBV4-2 with TRBJ2-1; a weak D match, TRBD2 (6 bases). The J call may not be correct, given that the DNA end is closer to TRBJ2-7. This CDR3 is built from 16 residues. The germline CDR1 and CDR2 sequences are LGHNA and YNFKEQ.

The chain links TRBV6-1 to TRBJ1-6; D ambiguous. CDR3 length: 16 amino acids. V was clipped by 4 bases and J by 9 bases, with 19 bases between them. Germline CDR1 reads MNHNS; CDR2 reads SASEGT. The CDR3 is CASSASKALVPSPLHF. As DNA, the CDR3 is TGTGCCAGCAGTGCAAGTAAGGCTCTCGTCCCTTCACCCCTCCACTTT.